The 25 T cell receptor beta chains below come from one sample, sequenced in a study of blood T cells in healthy people across ages. The use of a sample-barcoded 5' primer and a J-beta primer mix characterized a second PCR of roughly 6 to 12 cycles. MiXCR, applied by TCRdb to the 5' RACE reads, yields one record per CDR3 protein. This table has 1.5 million or so distinct CDR3 sequences, roughly two fifths appearing once. The source material was blood. These receptors all stem from a woman aged 18 to 35 in good health.

This clonotype was detected a few times. The V call is TRBV29-1, the J call TRBJ2-5, with no clear D. The germline V gene has CDR1 SQVTM and CDR2 ANQGSEA. The CDR3 spans 13 residues. The ends were cut back, 6 bases at V and 4 bases at J, with 15 bases in the middle. DNA for the CDR3: TGCAGCGTGAAAGCGCTCTTCGGAGAGACCCAGTACTTC. Amino acid sequence: CSVKALFGETQYF.

In this sample, this clonotype turned up once. DNA of the CDR3: TGTGCCTGGAGTGAACAGGGTTTGGGTCAGCCCCAGCATTTT. Translating gives CAWSEQGLGQPQHF. The chain uses TRBV30 and TRBJ1-5, with D perhaps matching TRBD1 (6 bases). The germline V and J ends were trimmed by 1 base and 6 bases, with 13 bases remaining between them. There are 14 residues in the CDR3. Looked up from germline, CDR1 is GTSNPN and CDR2 is SVGIG (reference sequence).

This chain uses TRBV4-3 with TRBJ2-1; D remains unclear. The V end lost 1 base, the J end lost 12 bases, and 13 bases lay between the germline ends. The CDR3 length is 13 residues. Germline CDR1 reads LGHNA; CDR2 reads YSLEER. CDR3 residues: CASSQGRTAWQFF. The CDR3 region has the DNA TGCGCCAGCAGCCAAGGGCGGACGGCTTGGCAGTTCTTC.

This clonotype was found a few times. J is TRBJ2-4 and V is TRBV7-2; 10 nucleotides line up with TRBD1. CDR1 is SGHTA, CDR2 FQGNSA, per germline. V was clipped by 5 bases and J by 7 bases; unmatched bases: 11. The CDR3 consists of 16 residues. CDR3 residues: CASSQTGQGRRNIQYF. CDR3 bases: TGTGCCAGCAGCCAAACGGGACAGGGGAGGAGGAACATTCAGTACTTC.

This clonotype was seen more than once but under ten times. The chain employs TRBV27 and TRBJ2-3, with 10 bases fitting TRBD2. The CDR3 consists of 16 residues. From germline, CDR1 is MNHEY and CDR2 SMNVEV (reference sequence). With V trimmed by 5 bases and J by 6 bases, 11 bases remained unmatched. CDR3 loop: CASSTAGGMYVDTQYF. The CDR3 region has the DNA TGTGCCAGCAGTACAGCGGGAGGGATGTATGTGGATACGCAGTATTTT.

CDR3 sequence (DNA): TGTGCCAGCAGCTCCTGGGTGAGCACTGAAGCTTTCTTT. Its protein product is CASSSWVSTEAFF. The chain couples TRBV7-2 to TRBJ1-1; D not certain. The CDR3 has 13 residues. The ends were cut back, 4 bases at V and 4 bases at J, with 10 bases in the middle. In germline, CDR1 is SGHTA, CDR2 FQGNSA.

This sequence joins TRBV4-3 and TRBJ2-1, with D perhaps TRBD1 or TRBD2 (5 bases each). Trimming took off 0 bases at V and 4 bases at J, with 10 bases between the two ends. Germline loops: CDR1 LGHNA, CDR2 YSLEER. This CDR3 region has 15 residues. The CDR3 is CASSQEQEEYNEQFF. CDR3 coding DNA: TGCGCCAGCAGCCAAGAACAGGAGGAGTACAATGAGCAGTTCTTC.

The chain carries TRBV29-1 and TRBJ2-1; possibly TRBD1 for D (5 bases). V lost 1 base, J lost 7 bases, and 14 bases lay in between. The germline gives CDR1 SQVTM, CDR2 ANQGSEA. The CDR3 consists of 14 residues. CDR3 protein: CSVEGRLDKNEQFF. The CDR3 DNA sequence: TGCAGCGTTGAAGGGAGACTGGACAAGAATGAGCAGTTCTTC.

V is TRBV6-5 and J is TRBJ2-1; a weak D match, TRBD1 (6 bases). Germline V gene data show CDR1 as MNHEY and CDR2 as SVGAGI. The CDR3 has 14 amino acids. V lost 6 bases to trimming and J lost 6 bases, with 15 bases between them. This chain's CDR3 is CASRVQGKGNEQFF. For the CDR3, the DNA is TGTGCCAGCAGGGTCCAGGGGAAGGGCAATGAGCAGTTCTTC.

This chain uses TRBV3-1 with TRBJ2-3, with TRBD2 as a possible D gene (6 bases). CDR1 and CDR2 (germline): LGHDT, YNNKEL (reference sequence). With 0 bases removed from V and 4 bases from J, the gap between germline ends came to 11 bases. The CDR3 consists of 15 residues. The CDR3 DNA reads TGTGCCAGCAGCCAAGATTGGAGGGCCGCAGATACGCAGTATTTT. It codes for CASSQDWRAADTQYF.

In its sample, this clonotype was seen a few times. V usage is TRBV4-1 and J usage is TRBJ2-7, with D maybe TRBD2 (6 bases). V was cut by 3 bases and J by 2 bases, with 11 bases left in between. The CDR3 sequence is 14 residues long. Germline values: CDR1 MGHRA, CDR2 YSYEKL. The CDR3: CASSQRDLTYEQYF. CDR3 coding DNA: TGCGCCAGCAGCCAGAGGGACTTAACCTACGAGCAGTACTTC.

This clonotype has only one observation. J is TRBJ1-1 and V is TRBV12-3 or TRBV12-4; D call uncertain. The CDR3 has 15 residues. V gave up 1 base and J gave up 6 bases, with 15 bases separating them. Here the CDR3 reads CASSLGAGVPAEAFF. In DNA form, the CDR3 reads TGTGCCAGCAGTTTAGGTGCAGGCGTTCCCGCTGAAGCTTTCTTT.

This clonotype occurred many times. This chain links TRBV24-1 with TRBJ1-4; the match to TRBD1 covers 7 bases. Losses at the gene ends were 4 bases for V and 5 bases for J; bases not matched to a gene: 9. Germline V gene lookup returns CDR1 KGHDR and CDR2 SFDVKD. The CDR3 spans 16 residues. The CDR3 bases are TGTGCCACCAGTGACGGCCTAGGGGACAGCAATGAAAAACTGTTTTTT. Amino acid sequence: CATSDGLGDSNEKLFF.

This clonotype has only a few counts. The chain links TRBV7-8 to TRBJ2-7; D might be TRBD2 (7 bases). This CDR3 contains 14 residues. Trimming removed 7 bases at V and 5 bases at J, with 18 bases between. CDR1 and CDR2 from the germline V gene are SGHVS and FQNEAQ. The CDR3 bases are TGTGCCAGCACTATAGGGGGGGGGCTAAACGAGCAGTACTTC. It encodes CASTIGGGLNEQYF.

DNA of the CDR3: TGTGCCATCAGTGAAGGTGGACAGGCAACCTATGGCTACACCTTC. The encoded protein is CAISEGGQATYGYTF. This chain connects TRBV10-3 to TRBJ1-2; 7 bases match TRBD1. Unmatched junction bases numbered 8, after V lost 3 bases and J lost 4 bases. This CDR3 has 15 amino acids. The germline V gene encodes CDR1 ENHRY and CDR2 SYGVKD.

This clonotype has just one count. The gene calls are TRBV2 and TRBJ2-3, with 15 bases that match TRBD2. Germline CDR1 and CDR2: SNHLY and FYNNEI. This CDR3 has 22 residues. The trim removed 6 bases at V and 0 bases at J, leaving 19 bases unmatched. The CDR3 coding sequence is TGTGCCAGCAGAGGGACTAGCGGGGGGTCCCCTGGCTCCCCCTCTAGCACAGATACGCAGTATTTT. Translation gives CASRGTSGGSPGSPSSTDTQYF.

This clonotype was recorded a few times. The chain uses TRBV20-1 and TRBJ2-3; D perhaps matches TRBD1 (6 bases). The germline gives CDR1 DFQATT, CDR2 SNEGSKA (reference sequence). V dropped 6 bases and J dropped 1 base, with 14 bases sitting between them. The CDR3 has 14 residues. In DNA form, the CDR3 reads TGCAGTGCACCATCTCGACAGGGCACAGATACGCAGTATTTT. Amino acids: CSAPSRQGTDTQYF.

J is TRBJ1-1 and V is TRBV20-1, with D uncertain. The V gene's germline CDR1 is DFQATT and CDR2 SNEGSKA (reference sequence). The germline V and J ends were trimmed by 1 base and 1 base, with 4 bases remaining between them. The CDR3 is made up of 12 amino acids. The CDR3 here is CSARVPNTEAFF. For the CDR3, the DNA is TGCAGTGCTAGAGTACCGAACACTGAAGCTTTCTTT.

The rearrangement joins TRBV29-1 to TRBJ2-3; 11 positions agree with TRBD2. Per the germline V gene, CDR1 is SQVTM and CDR2 is ANQGSEA. Germline trimming cut 2 bases from V and 6 bases from J; bases unmatched to any gene: 10. This CDR3 comprises 16 residues. CDR3 in amino acids: CSVEPRLAGPGDTQYF. As DNA, the CDR3 is TGCAGCGTTGAACCCCGACTAGCGGGACCAGGGGATACGCAGTATTTT.

This chain connects TRBV14 to TRBJ1-2; no reliable D call. Germline V gene data show CDR1 as SGHDN and CDR2 as FVKESK. The CDR3 totals 15 residues. Trimming left V 1 base short and J 0 bases short, with 9 bases between. Here the CDR3 reads CASSQVALANYGYTF. The CDR3 region has the DNA TGTGCCAGCAGCCAAGTGGCCCTAGCTAACTATGGCTACACCTTC. The whole variable domain, remainder taken from reference TRBV14 and TRBJ1-2, is EAGVTQFPSHSVIEKGQTVTLRCDPISGHDNLYWYRRVMGKEIKFLLHFVKESKQDESGMPNNRFLAERTGGTYSTLKVQPAELEDSGVYFCASSQVALANYGYTFGSGTRLTVV.

The chain links TRBV29-1 to TRBJ2-3; D is uncertain. V lost 7 bases and J lost 3, with 8 bases in between. Per germline, CDR1 SQVTM and CDR2 ANQGSEA. CDR3 size: 11 residues. CDR3 bases: TGCAGCGGTCTGTTTACAGATACGCAGTATTTT. This codes for CSGLFTDTQYF.

This chain links TRBV27 with TRBJ2-1; 12 bases line up with TRBD1. There are 15 residues in the CDR3. Germline values: CDR1 MNHEY, CDR2 SMNVEV (reference sequence). V was pared by 5 bases and J by 9 bases, with 8 bases of the junction left unmatched. The DNA of the CDR3 is TGTGCCAGCAGTCCGGGGGGACAGGGGGCAAGTGAGCAGTTCTTC. This gives the protein CASSPGGQGASEQFF.

In this sample, this clonotype turned up many times. The V and J genes are TRBV6-5 and TRBJ2-5; 10 positions match TRBD2. From germline, CDR1 is MNHEY and CDR2 SVGAGI. The CDR3 is 17 amino acids. V gave up 2 bases and J gave up 0 bases; unmatched junction bases: 6. The CDR3 spells CASSYIGTSDNQETQYF. The DNA of the CDR3 is TGTGCCAGCAGTTACATCGGGACTAGCGACAACCAAGAGACCCAGTACTTC.

The V gene is TRBV9, the J gene TRBJ2-2; TRBD1 or TRBD2 may be the D gene (6 bases each). The CDR3 is made up of 14 amino acids. V was clipped by 7 bases and J by 1 base, with 11 bases between them. Looked up from germline, CDR1 is SGDLS and CDR2 is YYNGEE. CDR3 residues: CASGGTRNTGELFF. As DNA, the CDR3 is TGTGCCAGCGGCGGGACAAGGAACACCGGGGAGCTGTTTTTT.

Comments on this clonotype: At one end the junction does not follow the germline gene, possibly because of a read error. The chain recombines TRBV7-9 with TRBJ1-3; D is undetermined. The CDR3 spans 15 residues. Germline V gives CDR1 SEHNR, CDR2 FQNEAQ (reference sequence). CDR3 in amino acids: CASSLSSRSGSTIYF. The CDR3 DNA follows: TGTGCCAGCAGCTTATCGAGTCGCTCTGGAAGCACCATATATTTT.